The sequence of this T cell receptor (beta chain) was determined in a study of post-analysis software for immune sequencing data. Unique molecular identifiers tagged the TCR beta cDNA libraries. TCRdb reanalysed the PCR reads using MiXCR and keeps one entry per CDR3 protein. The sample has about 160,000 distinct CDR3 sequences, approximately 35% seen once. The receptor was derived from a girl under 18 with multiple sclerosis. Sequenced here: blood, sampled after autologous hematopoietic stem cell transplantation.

CDR3 amino acids: CASSESPSGTRSEQYF. The CDR3 region has the DNA TGTGCCAGCAGTGAATCTCCTAGCGGGACGAGGAGCGAGCAGTACTTC. The chain couples TRBV6-1 to TRBJ2-5; 9 nucleotides match TRBD2. The end of the DNA aligns better with TRBJ2-7, so the J call may be wrong. This CDR3 contains 16 residues. Germline CDR1 reads MNHNS; CDR2 reads SASEGT.